The clone carrying this T cell receptor beta chain occurred a few times. Its antigen remains unidentified. The source of the sample is a study of T cell repertoires in cytomegalovirus infection. Study at large: Indications came from public TCR beta signatures; they pointed to CMV infection and to a matching HLA type. Findings of the study overall: Of the TCR beta families, the public ones yielded a cumulative frequency that identified carriers of CMV plus the relevant HLA.

The V end lost 2 bases, the J end lost 6 bases, and 14 bases lay between the germline ends. This CDR3 comprises 15 residues. The germline V gene has CDR1 MNHNS and CDR2 SASEGT. Using its own MiXCR run on the reads, TCRdb lists one record per CDR3 protein. The data show around 430,000 distinct CDR3 sequences, with under 45% seen just once and about two fifths held by the top ten. The starting material was cultured PBMCs, obtained from culture after CMV antigen stimulation. This sequence was found in a human donor in good health (CMV status not recorded). Some clones in this sample may be carry-over from other donors' samples. This chain links TRBV6-1 with TRBJ1-5; maybe TRBD1 (5 bases). CDR3 protein: CASSEMGQGFQPQHF. In DNA, the CDR3 is TGTGCCAGCAGTGAAATGGGGCAGGGTTTTCAGCCCCAGCATTTT.